These 5 T cell receptor beta chains share one sample of origin, sequenced in a study of shared clonotypes between healthy human individuals. Sequencing was performed with immunoSEQ multiplex PCR; in TCRdb, only in-frame clones are kept and a portion is missing. The table lists approximately 1,000,000 clones, about 72% of them singletons. Sequencing was performed on memory CD4+ T cells from PBMCs. Subset meaning: CD45RA-negative fraction. The receptors shown here come from a man aged 18 to 29 in good health. Some clones in this sample may be carry-over from other donors' samples.

This clone was seen a few times. The rearrangement links TRBV19 to TRBJ1-2, with a tentative D call TRBD1 (5 bases). This CDR3 has 16 amino acids. Trimming removed 0 bases at V and 0 bases at J, with 11 bases between. From germline, CDR1 is LNHDA and CDR2 SQIVND (reference sequence). The CDR3 region has the DNA TGTGCCAGTAGTATAGATTCAGGGTCCACTAACTATGGCTACACCTTC. Its protein product is CASSIDSGSTNYGYTF. The full variable domain, its missing parts supplied by reference TRBV19 and TRBJ1-2, is DGGITQSPKYLFRKEGQNVTLSCEQNLNHDAMYWYRQDPGQGLRLIYYSQIVNDFQKGDIAEGYSVSREKKESFPLTVTSAQKNPTAFYLCASSIDSGSTNYGYTFGSGTRLTVV.

The V call is TRBV18, the J call TRBJ2-3; D gene unclear. The CDR3 length is 15 residues. Germline assignment: CDR1 KGHSH and CDR2 LQKENI. V lost 2 bases to trimming and J lost 0 bases, with 9 bases between them. Written as DNA, the CDR3 is TGTGCCAGCTCACCAGGGCCTCTTAGCACAGATACGCAGTATTTT. It is translated as CASSPGPLSTDTQYF.

V usage is TRBV5-6 and J usage is TRBJ2-2, with TRBD2 matching over 8 bases. The CDR3 is 15 residues long. Germline CDR1 and CDR2: SGHDT and YYEEEE. Trimming took 5 bases from V and 5 from J; bases not matched to a gene: 8. The CDR3 protein is CASRAGTSWTGELFF. The CDR3 nucleotides read TGTGCCAGCAGGGCCGGGACTAGTTGGACCGGGGAGCTGTTTTTT.

V gene TRBV5-1 combines with J gene TRBJ1-1; no reliable D call. Trimming cost V 0 bases and J 1 base, with 7 bases left between them. The CDR3 is made up of 14 amino acids. The V gene's germline CDR1 is SGHRS and CDR2 YFSETQ. For the CDR3, the DNA is TGCGCCAGCAGCTTGGAAGCCCCGAACACTGAAGCTTTCTTT. As protein: CASSLEAPNTEAFF.

This clone was seen a handful of times. V and J are TRBV28 and TRBJ2-2; TRBD2 agrees at 8 bases. Losses at the gene ends were 6 bases for V and 2 bases for J; bases not matched to a gene: 5. Germline V CDR1 and CDR2: MDHEN, SYDVKM. CDR3 length: 15 residues. The CDR3 spells CASRWTSRNTGELFF. The CDR3 DNA sequence: TGTGCCAGCAGGTGGACTAGCCGAAACACCGGGGAGCTGTTTTTT. The full variable domain, completed using reference TRBV28 and TRBJ2-2, is DVKVTQSSRYLVKRTGEKVFLECVQDMDHENMFWYRQDPGLGLRLIYFSYDVKMKEKGDIPEGYSVSREKKERFSLILESASTNQTSMYLCASRWTSRNTGELFFGEGSRLTVL.